The 8 T cell receptor beta chains below all came from one sample that was sequenced in a study of HIV-infected patients and healthy controls. All unsorted peripheral T cells were captured because whole blood was used without fractionation. Reverse transcription used around 540 ng RNA and constant-region primers for alpha and beta. Alpha and beta chain libraries were made separately by chain-specific third strand synthesis with multiplexing indices. TCRdb passed the 5' RACE reads through MiXCR, listing each CDR3 protein once. The sample lists around 13,000 distinct CDR3 sequences, around 9% seen once, with about 6.8% in the top ten. The sequenced sample consisted of blood. The receptors here all came from an adult in good health.

The chain is built from TRBV5-4 and TRBJ1-1; TRBD1 matches at 7 bases. V lost 4 bases, J lost 5 bases, and 5 bases stayed unmatched. The CDR3 is 13 amino acids. Germline V CDR1 and CDR2: SGHNT, YYREEE (reference sequence). The CDR3 is CASSPYRGTEAFF. The DNA for the CDR3 is TGTGCCAGCAGCCCGTACAGGGGAACTGAAGCTTTCTTT.

The rearrangement links TRBV20-1 to TRBJ2-4; 8 bases map to TRBD1. V lost 3 bases and J lost 0; bases outside the gene matches: 4. Germline loops: CDR1 DFQATT, CDR2 SNEGSKA (reference sequence). The CDR3 is made up of 15 amino acids. The CDR3 DNA follows: TGCAGTGCTAGTTCACAGGGGGTAGCCAAAAACATTCAGTACTTC. Its protein product is CSASSQGVAKNIQYF.

At least ten counts were recorded for this clonotype. V is TRBV3-1 and J is TRBJ1-2; D ambiguous. V was clipped by 4 bases and J by 4 bases, with 31 bases between them. CDR1 is LGHDT, CDR2 YNNKEL, per germline (reference sequence). The CDR3 length is 20 residues. The CDR3 DNA follows: TGTGCCAGCAGCCCTAGAATCAAGTTAGGCGGTACCCACCGAATCTATGGCTACACCTTC. It specifies CASSPRIKLGGTHRIYGYTF.

In its sample, this clonotype is medium-sized. The V gene is TRBV5-6, the J gene TRBJ2-5; unclear D gene. This CDR3 region has 14 residues. Germline values: CDR1 SGHDT, CDR2 YYEEEE. V was pared by 0 bases and J by 4 bases, with 10 bases between. The CDR3 loop is CASSLDWDGETQYF. DNA of the CDR3: TGTGCCAGCAGCTTGGATTGGGATGGAGAGACCCAGTACTTC.

The chain has TRBV30 and TRBJ1-2; 9 bases line up with TRBD1. V was pared by 4 bases and J by 4 bases, with 4 bases of the junction left unmatched. The CDR3 has 13 amino acids. In germline, CDR1 is GTSNPN, CDR2 SVGIG (reference sequence). The DNA for the CDR3 is TGTGCCTGGAACGACAGGGGGGTCTATGGCTACACCTTC. Translation gives CAWNDRGVYGYTF.

This clonotype was seen repeatedly, ten times or more. This chain links TRBV29-1 with TRBJ2-1, with no clear D. The germline V gene has CDR1 SQVTM and CDR2 ANQGSEA. The CDR3 has 12 amino acids. With 4 bases removed from V and 10 bases from J, the gap between germline ends came to 14 bases. The CDR3 loop is CSVALHSREQFF. The CDR3 DNA sequence: TGCAGCGTTGCTCTTCACTCGAGAGAGCAGTTCTTC.

The chain recombines TRBV20-1 with TRBJ2-5; TRBD2 aligns across 8 bases. Trimming removed 3 bases from V and 1 base from J; junction bases left unmatched: 4. Germline loops: CDR1 DFQATT, CDR2 SNEGSKA (reference sequence). The CDR3 totals 14 residues. The CDR3 loop is CSASPGLVQETQYF. In DNA, the CDR3 is TGCAGTGCTAGTCCGGGACTAGTCCAAGAGACCCAGTACTTC.

This clonotype was counted many times. The chain joins TRBV5-1 to TRBJ2-7; 11 bases agree with TRBD2. Germline values: CDR1 SGHRS, CDR2 YFSETQ. J lost 4 bases, V lost 0 bases, and 9 bases had no gene match. This CDR3 is 17 amino acids long. In DNA form, the CDR3 reads TGCGCCAGCAGCTTGGGTCTAGCGGGGGGCCACAGGTACGAGCAGTACTTC. Translation gives CASSLGLAGGHRYEQYF. Looking up the rest from reference TRBV5-1 and TRBJ2-7 gives the full variable domain: KAGVTQTPRYLIKTRGQQVTLSCSPISGHRSVSWYQQTPGQGLQFLFEYFSETQRNKGNFPGRFSGRQFSNSRSEMNVSTLELGDSALYLCASSLGLAGGHRYEQYFGPGTRLTVT.